The sequence of this T cell receptor beta chain was determined in a study of T-cell reconstitution after alpha-beta-depleted transplantation in children. The TCRbeta library incorporated unique molecular identifiers. TCRdb independently ran MiXCR on the PCR reads; one entry per CDR3 protein. Among over 70,000 distinct CDR3 sequences listed, 12% were seen once. The sequences come from PBMCs from the stem cell graft donor, collected from the stem cell graft. This clonotype was obtained from a human donor who donated a stem cell graft to a child with inherited bone marrow failure.

The CDR3 nucleotides are TGTGCCAGCAGCTCGCGGACAGGGGAAGACTATGGCTACACCTTC. It is translated as CASSSRTGEDYGYTF. The chain couples TRBV7-9 to TRBJ1-2; 9 bases are a match to TRBD1. V lost 4 bases and J lost 3; bases outside the gene matches: 6. Germline assignment: CDR1 SEHNR and CDR2 FQNEAQ (reference sequence). This CDR3 is 15 amino acids long.